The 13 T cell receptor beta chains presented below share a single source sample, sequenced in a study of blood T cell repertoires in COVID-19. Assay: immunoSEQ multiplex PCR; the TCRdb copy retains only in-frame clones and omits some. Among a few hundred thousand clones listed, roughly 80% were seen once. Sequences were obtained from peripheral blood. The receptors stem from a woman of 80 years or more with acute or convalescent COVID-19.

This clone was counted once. CDR3 nucleotides: TGTGCCAGCAGTAAATTACAGGGAACCGGGGAGCTGTTTTTT. Amino acids: CASSKLQGTGELFF. J is TRBJ2-2 and V is TRBV6-2 or TRBV6-3; weak D call: TRBD1 (6 bases). Germline CDR1 and CDR2: MNHEY and SVGEGT. Trimming took off 5 bases at V and 5 bases at J, with 12 bases between the two ends. This CDR3 is built from 14 residues.

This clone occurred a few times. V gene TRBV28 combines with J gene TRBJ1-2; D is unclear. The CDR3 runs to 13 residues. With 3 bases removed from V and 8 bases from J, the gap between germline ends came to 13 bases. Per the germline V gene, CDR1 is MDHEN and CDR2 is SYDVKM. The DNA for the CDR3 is TGTGCCAGCAGTTTGCCTCAGGACTCGGGCTACACCTTC. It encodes CASSLPQDSGYTF.

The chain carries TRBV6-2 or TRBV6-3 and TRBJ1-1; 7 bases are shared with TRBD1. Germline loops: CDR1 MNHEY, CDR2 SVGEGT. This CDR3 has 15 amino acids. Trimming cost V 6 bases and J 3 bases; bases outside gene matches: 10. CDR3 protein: CASSLKRGQDTEAFF. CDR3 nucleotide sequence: TGTGCCAGCAGCTTGAAGAGGGGGCAAGACACTGAAGCTTTCTTT.

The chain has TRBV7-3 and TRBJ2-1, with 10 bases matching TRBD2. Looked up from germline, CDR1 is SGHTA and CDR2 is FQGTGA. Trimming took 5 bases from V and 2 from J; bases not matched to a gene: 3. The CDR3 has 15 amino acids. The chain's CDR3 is CASSASGRPYNEQFF. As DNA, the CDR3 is TGTGCCAGCAGCGCTAGCGGGAGACCCTACAATGAGCAGTTCTTC.

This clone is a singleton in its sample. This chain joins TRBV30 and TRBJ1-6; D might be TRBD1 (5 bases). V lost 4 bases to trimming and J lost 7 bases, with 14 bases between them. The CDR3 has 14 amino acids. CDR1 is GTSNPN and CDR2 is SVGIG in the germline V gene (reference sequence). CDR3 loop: CAWTEGAGNSPLHF. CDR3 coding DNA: TGTGCCTGGACTGAAGGGGCCGGAAATTCACCCCTCCACTTT.

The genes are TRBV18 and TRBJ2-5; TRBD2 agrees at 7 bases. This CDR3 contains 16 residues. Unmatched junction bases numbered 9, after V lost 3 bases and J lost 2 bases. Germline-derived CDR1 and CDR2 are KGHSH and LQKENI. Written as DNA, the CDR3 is TGTGCCAGCTCACCGCGCCACGCTAGCGGTCAAGAGACCCAGTACTTC. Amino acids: CASSPRHASGQETQYF.

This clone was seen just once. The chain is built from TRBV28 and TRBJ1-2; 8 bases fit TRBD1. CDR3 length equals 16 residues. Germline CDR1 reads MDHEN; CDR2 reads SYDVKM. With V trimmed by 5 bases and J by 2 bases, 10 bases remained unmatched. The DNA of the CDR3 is TGTGCCAGCAGTCCGCTTACAGGGGGACCCAACTATGGCTACACCTTC. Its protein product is CASSPLTGGPNYGYTF.

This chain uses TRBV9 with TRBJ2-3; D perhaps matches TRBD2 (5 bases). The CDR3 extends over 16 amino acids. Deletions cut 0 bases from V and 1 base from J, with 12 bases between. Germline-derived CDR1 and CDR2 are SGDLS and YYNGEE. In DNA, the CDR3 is TGTGCCAGCAGCGTAGGATGGCTAGCAGGCACAGATACGCAGTATTTT. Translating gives CASSVGWLAGTDTQYF.

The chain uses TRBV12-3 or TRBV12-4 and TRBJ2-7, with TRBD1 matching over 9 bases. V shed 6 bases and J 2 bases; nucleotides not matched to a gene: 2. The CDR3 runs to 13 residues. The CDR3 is CASRTGGTYEQYF. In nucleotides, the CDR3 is TGTGCCAGCAGGACAGGGGGGACCTACGAGCAGTACTTC.

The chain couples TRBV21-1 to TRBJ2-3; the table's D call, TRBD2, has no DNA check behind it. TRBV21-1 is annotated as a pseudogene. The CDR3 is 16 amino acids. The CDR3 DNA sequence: TGTGCCAGCAGCCCTCGGGGGGACGTCCACCCAGATACGCAGTATTTT. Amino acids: CASSPRGDVHPDTQYF.

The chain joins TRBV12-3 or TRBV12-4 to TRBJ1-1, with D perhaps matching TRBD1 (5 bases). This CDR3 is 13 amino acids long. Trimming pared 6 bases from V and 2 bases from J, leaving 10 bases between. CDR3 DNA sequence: TGTGCCAGCAGCTCAGGGCCCAACACTGAAGCTTTCTTT. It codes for CASSSGPNTEAFF.

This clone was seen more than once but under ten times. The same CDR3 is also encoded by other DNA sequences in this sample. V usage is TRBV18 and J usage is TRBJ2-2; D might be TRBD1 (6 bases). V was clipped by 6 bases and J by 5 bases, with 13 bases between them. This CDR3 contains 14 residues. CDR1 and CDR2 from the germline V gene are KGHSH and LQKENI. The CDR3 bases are TGTGCCAGCTCCGGGCAGGGGTCAACCGGGGAGCTGTTTTTT. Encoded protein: CASSGQGSTGELFF.

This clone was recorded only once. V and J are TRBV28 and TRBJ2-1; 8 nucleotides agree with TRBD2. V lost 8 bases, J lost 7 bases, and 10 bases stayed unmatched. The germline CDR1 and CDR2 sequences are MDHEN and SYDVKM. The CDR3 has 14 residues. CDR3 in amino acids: CASLSAGEGNEQFF. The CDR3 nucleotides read TGTGCCAGCCTCTCAGCGGGAGAAGGGAATGAGCAGTTCTTC.